This is a list of T cell receptor beta chains from one sample in a study of human T cells and chemical hapten exposure. Each CDR3 protein is one row after TCRdb ran MiXCR on the RACE reads. Here the sample spans roughly 80,000 distinct CDR3 sequences, 12% to 15% being singletons. Sequenced here: whole blood, sampled in connection with sensitization to the hapten diphenylcyclopropenone (DPC). These receptors were taken from a woman between 50 and 59 years old with alopecia areata. Some clones in this sample may be carry-over from other donors' samples. CDR3s include the opening cysteine and the closing phenylalanine or tryptophan. The order of the fields is J gene, D gene, V gene, clone size, CDR3 DNA, CDR3 protein. The D gene is left open where the match is weak. Size is stated for part of the rows, as once, few or many counts, or as a class when the clone is expanded.

>TRBJ2-5|NA|TRBV12-3/TRBV12-4|NA
TGTGCCAGCTCCGAATCCCGCGCGGGGACCCAGTACTTC
CASSESRAGTQYF
>TRBJ2-1|TRBD2|TRBV20-1|many
TGCAGTGCTAGAGTTCCTAGCGGTTCCAGATATGAGCAGTTCTTC
CSARVPSGSRYEQFF
>TRBJ2-1|NA|TRBV20-1|NA
TGCAGTGCAGAGGGGGAGAGCTCCTACAATGAGCAGTTCTTC
CSAEGESSYNEQFF
>TRBJ1-1|TRBD1|TRBV29-1|NA
TGCAGCGCATTGGACAGGGGGCGAACTGAAGCTTTCTTT
CSALDRGRTEAFF
>TRBJ2-7|TRBD1|TRBV3-1|NA
TGTGCCAGCAGCCCCCGGGACAGGGGGCGCGAGCAGTACTTC
CASSPRDRGREQYF
>TRBJ2-1|TRBD2|TRBV11-3|NA
TGTGCCAGCAGCCCCGGATCGGCGGGGGACAATGAGCAGTTCTTC
CASSPGSAGDNEQFF
>TRBJ1-1|NA|TRBV20-1|many
TGCAGTGCCTCGGGGGGCGCCCCAGCGAACACTGAAGCTTTCTTT
CSASGGAPANTEAFF
>TRBJ1-1|NA|TRBV9|NA
TGTGCCAGCAGCGGACGGACTACGAACACTGAAGCTTTCTTT
CASSGRTTNTEAFF
>TRBJ1-6|NA|TRBV28|NA
TGTGCCAGCAGTTTAGGACGGCCCAATTCACCCCTCCACTTT
CASSLGRPNSPLHF
>TRBJ2-3|TRBD2|TRBV7-6|NA
TGTGCCAGCAGCTTAGCAGCGGGGGGACCTAGCACAGATACGCAGTATTTT
CASSLAAGGPSTDTQYF
>TRBJ2-3|TRBD2|TRBV20-1|NA
TGCAGTGCTACAGGGACTAGCGGGCTTACAGATACGCAGTATTTT
CSATGTSGLTDTQYF
>TRBJ1-5|NA|TRBV7-2|few
TGTGCCAGCAGCTTAGGAGGCAGGGAAGTCATCCAGCCCCAGCATTTT
CASSLGGREVIQPQHF
>TRBJ1-1|TRBD1|TRBV30|NA
TGTGCCTGGAGATCACTGGGACAGGGGGGCACTGAAGCTTTCTTT
CAWRSLGQGGTEAFF
>TRBJ2-3|TRBD2|TRBV11-2|many
TGTGCCAGCAGCCCAGCAGCGGGAGGGCCGACAGATACGCAGTATTTT
CASSPAAGGPTDTQYF
>TRBJ1-2|TRBD1|TRBV7-9|few
TGTGCCAGCAGCTTAGGTGGGACAGGGGATAACTATGGCTACACCTTC
CASSLGGTGDNYGYTF
>TRBJ2-2|NA|TRBV9|NA
TGTGCCAGCGCTAGGCAGAACACCGGGGAGCTGTTTTTT
CASARQNTGELFF
>TRBJ1-4|TRBD1|TRBV3-1|many
TGTGCCAGCAGCCCCGGGACAGCAGAAAAACTGTTTTTT
CASSPGTAEKLFF
>TRBJ2-3|TRBD2|TRBV11-2|few
TGTGCCAGCAGCCGGACTAGCGGGAGCACCACAGATACGCAGTATTTT
CASSRTSGSTTDTQYF
>TRBJ2-2|TRBD1|TRBV29-1|NA
TGCAGCGTTCTGAGACAGGGGCGGACCGGGGAGCTGTTTTTT
CSVLRQGRTGELFF
>TRBJ1-3|NA|TRBV7-9|NA
TGTGCCAGCAGCCGGGACACTGCTGGAAACACCATATATTTT
CASSRDTAGNTIYF
>TRBJ1-1|TRBD1|TRBV20-1|few
TGCAGTGCTATGGTCCGGGGGACAGGCCAGAGTAAAGCTTTCTTT
CSAMVRGTGQSKAFF
>TRBJ2-4|TRBD1|TRBV7-9|few
TGTGCCAGCAGCTCCCGGACAGGCCGGATACCCAAAAACATTCAGTACTTC
CASSSRTGRIPKNIQYF
>TRBJ1-1|NA|TRBV3-1|many
TGTGCCAGCAGCCAAGATTGGGGGTGGGATGAAGCTTTCTTT
CASSQDWGWDEAFF
>TRBJ2-7|NA|TRBV12-3/TRBV12-4|NA
TGTGTCAGCAGGCTGGCCTACGAGCAGTACTTC
CVSRLAYEQYF
>TRBJ2-1|TRBD2|TRBV20-1|few
TGCAGTGCTCTTCTAGCGGGAACCTACAATGAGCAGTTCTTC
CSALLAGTYNEQFF
>TRBJ1-6|NA|TRBV5-4|few
TGTGCCAGCAGCGCGTTTAATTCACCCCTCCACTTT
CASSAFNSPLHF
>TRBJ2-1|NA|TRBV4-1|NA
TGCGCCAGCAGCGAACGGGACAATGAGCAGTTCTTC
CASSERDNEQFF
>TRBJ2-1|TRBD2|TRBV20-1|NA
TGCAGTGCTAGGGGGACTAGCGGAACCCACAATGAGCAGTTCTTC
CSARGTSGTHNEQFF
>TRBJ2-5|NA|TRBV29-1|many
TGCAGCGCGGGGACACAGCAAGAGACCCAGTACTTC
CSAGTQQETQYF
>TRBJ1-2|NA|TRBV7-9|NA
TGTGCCAGCAGCTTACGGTCGCCGGGAGTTCTTTTCTATGGCTACACCTTC
CASSLRSPGVLFYGYTF
>TRBJ2-7|TRBD2|TRBV3-1|once
TGTGCCAGCAGCCAAGATTCTAGCGGGATACGGGAGCTGTACTTC
CASSQDSSGIRELYF
>TRBJ2-2|NA|TRBV7-6|NA
TGTGCCAGCAGTTCCGACCCCCCCGGGGAGCTGTTTTTT
CASSSDPPGELFF
>TRBJ2-2|NA|TRBV4-1|few
TGCGCCAGCAGTAAACCTAGCGTGAACACCGGGGAGCTGTTTTTT
CASSKPSVNTGELFF
>TRBJ2-5|NA|TRBV7-9|many
TGTGCCAGCGCAGAAGGTTACGTTGGGGAGACCCAGTACTTC
CASAEGYVGETQYF
>TRBJ1-5|NA|TRBV6-2/TRBV6-3|many
TGTGCCAGCAGCCAGGCCGGGCACAGAGGGTCCTATCAGCCCCAGCATTTT
CASSQAGHRGSYQPQHF
>TRBJ1-3|NA|TRBV6-5|NA
TGTGCCAGCAGCAGACATGCCGGGACAATCGGAAACACCATATATTTT
CASSRHAGTIGNTIYF
>TRBJ1-5|TRBD1|TRBV27|NA
TGTGCCAGCGGCTCAAGGACAGGGGCTAGCAATCAGCCCCAGCATTTT
CASGSRTGASNQPQHF
>TRBJ2-1|NA|TRBV12-3/TRBV12-4|NA
TGTGCCAGCAGTTTTGGAGGGGGCTCCTACAATGAGCAGTTCTTC
CASSFGGGSYNEQFF
>TRBJ1-2|NA|TRBV2|many
TGTGCCAGCAGTCTTTACTATGGCTACACCTTC
CASSLYYGYTF
>TRBJ1-1|TRBD1|TRBV7-9|NA
TGTGCCAGCAGCACTCAGGGGGCTAGCACTGAAGCTTTCTTT
CASSTQGASTEAFF
>TRBJ2-2|NA|TRBV29-1|NA
TGCAGCGTTGGCCGAGACGGAGATACCACCGGGGAGCTGTTTTTT
CSVGRDGDTTGELFF
>TRBJ2-5|TRBD2|TRBV12-3/TRBV12-4|many
TGTGCCAGCAGTTTGGGACTAGCGGGACCCCAAGAGACCCAGTACTTC
CASSLGLAGPQETQYF
>TRBJ2-1|TRBD2|TRBV12-3/TRBV12-4|NA
TGTGCCAGCAGTTTGGCACTAGCGGGAGGAGAGCAGTTCTTC
CASSLALAGGEQFF
>TRBJ2-2|TRBD2|TRBV7-8|NA
TGTGCCAGCAGCTTAGAAGGGACTAGCGTAAACACCGGGGAGCTGTTTTTT
CASSLEGTSVNTGELFF
>TRBJ2-1|NA|TRBV19|few
TGTGCCAGTAGTATCTCCTCCCGACGGAGCTCCTACAATGAGCAGTTCTTC
CASSISSRRSSYNEQFF